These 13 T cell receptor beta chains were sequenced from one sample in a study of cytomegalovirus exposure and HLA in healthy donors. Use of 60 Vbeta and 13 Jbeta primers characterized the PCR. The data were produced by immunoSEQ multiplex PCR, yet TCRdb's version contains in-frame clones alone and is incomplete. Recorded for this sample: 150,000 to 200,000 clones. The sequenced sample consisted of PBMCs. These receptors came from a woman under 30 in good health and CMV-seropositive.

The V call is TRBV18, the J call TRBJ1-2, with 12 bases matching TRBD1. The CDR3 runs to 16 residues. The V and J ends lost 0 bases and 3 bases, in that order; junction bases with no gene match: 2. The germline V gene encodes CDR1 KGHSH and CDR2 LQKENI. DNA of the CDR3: TGTGCCAGCTCACCACCAGGGACAGGGGGCGACTATGGCTACACCTTC. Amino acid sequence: CASSPPGTGGDYGYTF.

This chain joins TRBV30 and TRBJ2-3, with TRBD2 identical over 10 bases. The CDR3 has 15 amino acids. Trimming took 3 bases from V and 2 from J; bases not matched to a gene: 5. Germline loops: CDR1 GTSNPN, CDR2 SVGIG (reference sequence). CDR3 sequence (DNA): TGTGCCTGGAGGGGACTAGCGAGCGACACAGATACGCAGTATTTT. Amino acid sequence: CAWRGLASDTDTQYF.

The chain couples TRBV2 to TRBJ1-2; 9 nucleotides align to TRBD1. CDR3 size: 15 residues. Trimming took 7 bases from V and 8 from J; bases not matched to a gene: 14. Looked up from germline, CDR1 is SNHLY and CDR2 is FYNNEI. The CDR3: CASKARQGEIWGYTF. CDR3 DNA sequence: TGTGCCAGCAAGGCCAGACAGGGGGAGATTTGGGGCTACACCTTC.

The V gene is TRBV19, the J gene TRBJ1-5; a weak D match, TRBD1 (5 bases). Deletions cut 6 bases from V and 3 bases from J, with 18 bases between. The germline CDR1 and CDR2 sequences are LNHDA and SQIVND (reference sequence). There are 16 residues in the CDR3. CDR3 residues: CASSNPAWGVNQPQHF. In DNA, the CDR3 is TGTGCCAGTAGCAACCCGGCCTGGGGGGTCAATCAGCCCCAGCATTTT. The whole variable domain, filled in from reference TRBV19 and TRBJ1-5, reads DGGITQSPKYLFRKEGQNVTLSCEQNLNHDAMYWYRQDPGQGLRLIYYSQIVNDFQKGDIAEGYSVSREKKESFPLTVTSAQKNPTAFYLCASSNPAWGVNQPQHFGDGTRLSIL.

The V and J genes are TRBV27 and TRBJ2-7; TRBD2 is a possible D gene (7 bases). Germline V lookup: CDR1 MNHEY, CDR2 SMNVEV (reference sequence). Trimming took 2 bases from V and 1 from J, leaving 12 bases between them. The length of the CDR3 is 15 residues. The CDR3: CASSLNGGASYEQYF. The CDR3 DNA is TGTGCCAGCAGTTTAAATGGGGGGGCTTCCTACGAGCAGTACTTC.

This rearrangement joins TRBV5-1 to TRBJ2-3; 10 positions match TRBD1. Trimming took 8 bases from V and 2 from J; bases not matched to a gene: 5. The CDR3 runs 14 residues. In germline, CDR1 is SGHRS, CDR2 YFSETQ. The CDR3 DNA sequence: TGCGCCAGTAGGACAGGGGGTTACACAGATACGCAGTATTTT. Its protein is CASRTGGYTDTQYF.

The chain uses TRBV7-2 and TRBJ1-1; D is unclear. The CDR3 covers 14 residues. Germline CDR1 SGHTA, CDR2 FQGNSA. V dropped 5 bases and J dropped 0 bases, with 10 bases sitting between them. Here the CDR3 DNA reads TGTGCCAGCAGCACGGGAAGACTGAACACTGAAGCTTTCTTT. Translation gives CASSTGRLNTEAFF.

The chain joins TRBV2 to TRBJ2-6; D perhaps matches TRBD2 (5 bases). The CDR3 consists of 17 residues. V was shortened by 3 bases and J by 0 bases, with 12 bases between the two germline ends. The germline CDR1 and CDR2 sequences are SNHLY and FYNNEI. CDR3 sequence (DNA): TGTGCCAGCAGTGACAGGAAAACTAGCTCTGGGGCCAACGTCCTGACTTTC. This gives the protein CASSDRKTSSGANVLTF.

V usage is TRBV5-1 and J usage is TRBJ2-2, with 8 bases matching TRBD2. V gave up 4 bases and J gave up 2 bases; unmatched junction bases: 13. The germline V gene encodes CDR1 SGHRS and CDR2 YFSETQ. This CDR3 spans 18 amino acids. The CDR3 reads CASSASLGSGINTGELFF. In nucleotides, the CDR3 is TGCGCCAGCAGCGCAAGTCTCGGTAGCGGGATAAACACCGGGGAGCTGTTTTTT.

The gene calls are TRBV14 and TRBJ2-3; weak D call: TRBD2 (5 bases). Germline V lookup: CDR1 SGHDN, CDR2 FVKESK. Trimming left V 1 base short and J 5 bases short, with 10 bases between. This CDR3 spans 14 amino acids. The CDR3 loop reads CASSQALEGDTQYF. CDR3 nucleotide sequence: TGTGCCAGCAGCCAAGCCCTAGAGGGAGATACGCAGTATTTT.

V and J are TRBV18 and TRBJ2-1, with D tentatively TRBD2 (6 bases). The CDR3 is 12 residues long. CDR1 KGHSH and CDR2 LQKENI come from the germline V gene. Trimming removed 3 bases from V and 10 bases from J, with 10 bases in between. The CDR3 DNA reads TGTGCCAGCTCACCTGGGACTCTCGAGCAGTTCTTC. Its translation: CASSPGTLEQFF.

The CDR3 bases are TGTGCCATCAGGCAGGGGACCACTGAAGCTTTCTTT. Translating it yields CAIRQGTTEAFF. The chain is built from TRBV10-3 and TRBJ1-1; D possibly corresponds to TRBD1 (6 bases). V dropped 6 bases and J dropped 4 bases, with 9 bases sitting between them. Germline CDR1 is ENHRY and CDR2 is SYGVKD. The CDR3 totals 12 residues.

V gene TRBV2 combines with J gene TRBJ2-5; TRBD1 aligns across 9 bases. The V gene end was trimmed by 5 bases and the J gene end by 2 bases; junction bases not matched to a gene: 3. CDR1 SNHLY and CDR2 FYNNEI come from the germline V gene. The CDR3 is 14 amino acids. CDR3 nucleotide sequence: TGTGCCAGCAGTCCCGACAGGGGGCAAGAGACCCAGTACTTC. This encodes CASSPDRGQETQYF.